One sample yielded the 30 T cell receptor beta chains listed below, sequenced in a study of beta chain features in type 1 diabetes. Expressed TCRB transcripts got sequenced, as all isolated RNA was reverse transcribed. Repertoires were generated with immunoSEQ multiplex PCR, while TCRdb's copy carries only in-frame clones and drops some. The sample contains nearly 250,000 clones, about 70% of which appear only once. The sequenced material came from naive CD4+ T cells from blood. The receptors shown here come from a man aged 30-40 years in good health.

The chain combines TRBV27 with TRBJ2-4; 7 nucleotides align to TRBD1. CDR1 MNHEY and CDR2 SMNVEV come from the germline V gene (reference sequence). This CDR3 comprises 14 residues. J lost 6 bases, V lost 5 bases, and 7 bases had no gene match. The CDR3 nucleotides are TGTGCCAGCAGTAAACCAGGACAGGCAAACATTCAGTACTTC. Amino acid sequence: CASSKPGQANIQYF.

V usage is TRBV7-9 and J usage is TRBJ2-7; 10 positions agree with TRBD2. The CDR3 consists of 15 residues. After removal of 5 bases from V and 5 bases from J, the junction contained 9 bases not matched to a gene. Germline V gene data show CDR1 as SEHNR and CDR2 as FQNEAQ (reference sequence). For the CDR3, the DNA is TGTGCCAGCAGCAAAGAAGCCCTAGCGGGGGACGAGCAGTACTTC. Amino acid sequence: CASSKEALAGDEQYF.

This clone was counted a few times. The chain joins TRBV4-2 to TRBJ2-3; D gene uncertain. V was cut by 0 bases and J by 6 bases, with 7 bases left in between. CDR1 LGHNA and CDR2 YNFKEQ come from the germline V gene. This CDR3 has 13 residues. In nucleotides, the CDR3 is TGTGCCAGCAGCCAAGATGCGGCGGATACGCAGTATTTT. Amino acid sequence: CASSQDAADTQYF.

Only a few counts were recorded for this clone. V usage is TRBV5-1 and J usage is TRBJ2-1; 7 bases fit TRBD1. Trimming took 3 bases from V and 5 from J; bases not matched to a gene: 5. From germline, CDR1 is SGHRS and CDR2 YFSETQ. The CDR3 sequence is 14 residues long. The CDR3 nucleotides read TGCGCCAGCAGCTCACCGGGACAGAACAATGAGCAGTTCTTC. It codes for CASSSPGQNNEQFF.

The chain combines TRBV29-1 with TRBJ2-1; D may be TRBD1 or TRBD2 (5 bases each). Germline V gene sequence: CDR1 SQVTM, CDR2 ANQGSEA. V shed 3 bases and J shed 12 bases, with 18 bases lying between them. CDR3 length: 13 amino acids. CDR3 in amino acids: CSVDIGTASWQFF. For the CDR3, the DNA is TGCAGCGTTGACATCGGGACGGCGAGTTGGCAGTTCTTC.

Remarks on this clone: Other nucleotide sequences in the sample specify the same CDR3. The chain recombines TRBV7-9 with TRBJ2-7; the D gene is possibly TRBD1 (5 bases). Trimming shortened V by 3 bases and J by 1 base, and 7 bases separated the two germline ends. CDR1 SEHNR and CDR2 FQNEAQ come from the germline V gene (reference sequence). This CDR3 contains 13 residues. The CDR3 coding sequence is TGTGCCAGCAGCTTGGCAGGGTCCTACGAGCAGTACTTC. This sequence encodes CASSLAGSYEQYF. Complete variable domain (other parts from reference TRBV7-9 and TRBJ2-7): DTGVSQNPRHKITKRGQNVTFRCDPISEHNRLYWYRQTLGQGPEFLTYFQNEAQLEKSRLLSDRFSAERPKGSFSTLEIQRTEQGDSAMYLCASSLAGSYEQYFGPGTRLTVT.

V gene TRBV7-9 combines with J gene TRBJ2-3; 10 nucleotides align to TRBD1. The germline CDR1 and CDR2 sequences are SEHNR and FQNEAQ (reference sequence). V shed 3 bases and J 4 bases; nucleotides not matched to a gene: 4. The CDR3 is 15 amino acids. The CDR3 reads CASSFRDRGPDTQYF. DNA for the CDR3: TGTGCCAGCAGCTTCCGGGACAGGGGACCAGATACGCAGTATTTT.

Here the CDR3 reads CASSQVGLGANEQFF. For the CDR3, the DNA is TGCGCCAGCAGCCAAGTCGGCCTAGGGGCCAATGAGCAGTTCTTC. The V gene is TRBV4-1, the J gene TRBJ2-1, with D possibly matching TRBD1 (5 bases). Per the germline V gene, CDR1 is MGHRA and CDR2 is YSYEKL. With 1 base removed from V and 6 bases from J, the gap between germline ends came to 13 bases. This CDR3 comprises 15 residues.

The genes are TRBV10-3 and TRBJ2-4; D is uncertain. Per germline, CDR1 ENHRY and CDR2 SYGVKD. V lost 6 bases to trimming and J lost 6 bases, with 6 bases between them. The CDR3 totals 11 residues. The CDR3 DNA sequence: TGTGCCATCAGGGAGAGAAACATTCAGTACTTC. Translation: CAIRERNIQYF.

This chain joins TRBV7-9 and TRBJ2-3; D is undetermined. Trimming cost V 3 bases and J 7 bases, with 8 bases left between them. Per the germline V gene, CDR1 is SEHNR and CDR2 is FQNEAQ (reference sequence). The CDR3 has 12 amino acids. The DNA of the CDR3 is TGTGCCAGCAGCTTCCCGGAGAATACGCAGTATTTT. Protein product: CASSFPENTQYF.

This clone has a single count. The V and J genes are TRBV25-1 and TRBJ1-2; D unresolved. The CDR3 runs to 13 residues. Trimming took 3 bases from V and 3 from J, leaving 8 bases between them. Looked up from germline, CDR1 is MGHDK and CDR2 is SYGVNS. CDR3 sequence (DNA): TGTGCCAGCAGTGAGGGCAGTGACTATGGCTACACCTTC. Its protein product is CASSEGSDYGYTF.

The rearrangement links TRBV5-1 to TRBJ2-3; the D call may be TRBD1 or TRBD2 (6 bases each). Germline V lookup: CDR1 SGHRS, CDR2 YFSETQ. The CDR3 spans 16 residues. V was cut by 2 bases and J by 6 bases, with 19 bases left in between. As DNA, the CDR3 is TGCGCCAGCAGCTTCACGAGGAGGGACACACGGGATACGCAGTATTTT. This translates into CASSFTRRDTRDTQYF.

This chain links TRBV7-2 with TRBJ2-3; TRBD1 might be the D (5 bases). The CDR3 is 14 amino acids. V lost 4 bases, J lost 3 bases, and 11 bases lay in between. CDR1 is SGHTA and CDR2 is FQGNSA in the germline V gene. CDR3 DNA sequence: TGTGCCAGCAGCTCAGACAGAGCGACAGATACGCAGTATTTT. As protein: CASSSDRATDTQYF.

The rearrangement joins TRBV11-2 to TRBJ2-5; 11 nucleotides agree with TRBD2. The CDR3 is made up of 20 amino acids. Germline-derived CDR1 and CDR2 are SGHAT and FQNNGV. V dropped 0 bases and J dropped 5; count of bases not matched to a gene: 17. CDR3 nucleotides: TGTGCCAGCAGCTTAGATGGGGCGGGACTAGCGGTCTCTCGTAGGGAGACCCAGTACTTC. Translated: CASSLDGAGLAVSRRETQYF.

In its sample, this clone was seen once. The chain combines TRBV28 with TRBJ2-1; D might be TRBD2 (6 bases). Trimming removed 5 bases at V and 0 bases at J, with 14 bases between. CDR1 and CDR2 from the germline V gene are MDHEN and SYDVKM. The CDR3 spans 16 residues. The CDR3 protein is CASSPGRGSSYNEQFF. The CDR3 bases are TGTGCCAGCAGTCCCGGTCGGGGGAGCTCCTACAATGAGCAGTTCTTC.

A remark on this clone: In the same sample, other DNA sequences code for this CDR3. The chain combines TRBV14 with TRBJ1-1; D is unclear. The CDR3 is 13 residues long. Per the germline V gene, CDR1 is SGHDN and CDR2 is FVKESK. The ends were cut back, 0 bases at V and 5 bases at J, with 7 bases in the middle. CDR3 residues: CASSQDRNTEAFF. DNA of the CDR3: TGTGCCAGCAGCCAAGACCGGAATACTGAAGCTTTCTTT. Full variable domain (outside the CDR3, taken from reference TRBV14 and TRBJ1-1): EAGVTQFPSHSVIEKGQTVTLRCDPISGHDNLYWYRRVMGKEIKFLLHFVKESKQDESGMPNNRFLAERTGGTYSTLKVQPAELEDSGVYFCASSQDRNTEAFFGQGTRLTVV.

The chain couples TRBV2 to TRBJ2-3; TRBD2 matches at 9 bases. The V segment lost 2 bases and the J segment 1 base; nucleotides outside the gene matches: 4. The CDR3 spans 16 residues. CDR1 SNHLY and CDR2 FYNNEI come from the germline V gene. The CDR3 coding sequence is TGTGCCAGCAGTGAACGGGCTAGCGGGGGCACAGATACGCAGTATTTT. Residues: CASSERASGGTDTQYF.

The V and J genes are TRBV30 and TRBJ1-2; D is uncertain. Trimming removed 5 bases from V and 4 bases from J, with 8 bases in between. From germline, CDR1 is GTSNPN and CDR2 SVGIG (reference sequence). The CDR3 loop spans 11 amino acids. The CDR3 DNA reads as TGTGCCTGGCTACAACTCTATGGCTACACCTTC. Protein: CAWLQLYGYTF.

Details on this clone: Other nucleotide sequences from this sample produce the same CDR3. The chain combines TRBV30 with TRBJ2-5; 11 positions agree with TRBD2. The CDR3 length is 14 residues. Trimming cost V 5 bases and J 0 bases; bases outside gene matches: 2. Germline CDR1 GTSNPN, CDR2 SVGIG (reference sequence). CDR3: CAWGTSGDQETQYF. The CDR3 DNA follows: TGTGCCTGGGGGACTAGCGGAGACCAAGAGACCCAGTACTTC.

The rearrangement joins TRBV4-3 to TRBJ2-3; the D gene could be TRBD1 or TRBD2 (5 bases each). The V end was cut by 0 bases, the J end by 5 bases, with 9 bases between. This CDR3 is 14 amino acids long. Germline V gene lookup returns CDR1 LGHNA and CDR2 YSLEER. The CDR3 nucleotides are TGCGCCAGCAGCCAAGAAATGAGGGGAGATACGCAGTATTTT. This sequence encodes CASSQEMRGDTQYF.

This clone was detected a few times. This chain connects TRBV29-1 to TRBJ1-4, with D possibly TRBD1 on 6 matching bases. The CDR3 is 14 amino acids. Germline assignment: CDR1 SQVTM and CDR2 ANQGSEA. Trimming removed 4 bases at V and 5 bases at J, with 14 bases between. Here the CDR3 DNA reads TGCAGCGTTGGCGAGACAGGACAAAATGAAAAACTGTTTTTT. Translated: CSVGETGQNEKLFF.

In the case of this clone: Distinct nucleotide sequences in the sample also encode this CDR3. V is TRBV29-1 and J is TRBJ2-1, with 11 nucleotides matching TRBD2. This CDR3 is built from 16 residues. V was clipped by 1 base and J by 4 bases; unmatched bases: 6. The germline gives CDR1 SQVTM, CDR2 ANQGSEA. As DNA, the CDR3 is TGCAGCGTTGAAGTGGGGACTAGCGGTACTTACAATGAGCAGTTCTTC. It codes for CSVEVGTSGTYNEQFF.

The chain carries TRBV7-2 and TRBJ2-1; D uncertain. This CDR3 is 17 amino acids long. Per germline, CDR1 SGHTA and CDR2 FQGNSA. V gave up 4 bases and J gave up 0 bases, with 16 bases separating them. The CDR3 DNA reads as TGTGCCAGCAGCTCCTGGGCCACGACGAGCTCCTACAATGAGCAGTTCTTC. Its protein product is CASSSWATTSSYNEQFF.

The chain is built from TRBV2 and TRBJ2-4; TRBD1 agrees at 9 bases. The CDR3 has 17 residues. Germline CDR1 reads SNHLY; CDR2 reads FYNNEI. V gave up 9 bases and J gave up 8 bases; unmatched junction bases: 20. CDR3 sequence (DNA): TGTGCCAGTCGCCGGGACAGGGTCCCTTACCAAAGGGACATTCAGTACTTC. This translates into CASRRDRVPYQRDIQYF.

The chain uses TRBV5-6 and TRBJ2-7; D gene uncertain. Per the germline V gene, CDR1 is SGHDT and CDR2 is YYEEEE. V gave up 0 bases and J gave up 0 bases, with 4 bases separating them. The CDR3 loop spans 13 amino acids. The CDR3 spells CASSLDPSYEQYF. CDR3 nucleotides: TGTGCCAGCAGCTTGGACCCCTCCTACGAGCAGTACTTC.

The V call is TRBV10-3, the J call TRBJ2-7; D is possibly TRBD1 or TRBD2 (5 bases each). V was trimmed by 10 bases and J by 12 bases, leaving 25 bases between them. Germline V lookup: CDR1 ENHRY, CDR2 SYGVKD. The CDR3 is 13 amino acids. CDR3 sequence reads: CATHRDLRHGLYF. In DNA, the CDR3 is TGTGCCACTCACCGGGACCTGAGGCACGGGCTGTACTTC.

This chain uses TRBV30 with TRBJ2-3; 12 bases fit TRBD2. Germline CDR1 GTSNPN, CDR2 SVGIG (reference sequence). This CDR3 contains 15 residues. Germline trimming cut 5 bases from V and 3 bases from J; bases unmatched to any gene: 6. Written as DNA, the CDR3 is TGTGCCTGGGGGAGACTAGCGGGAGAGACAGATACGCAGTATTTT. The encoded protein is CAWGRLAGETDTQYF.

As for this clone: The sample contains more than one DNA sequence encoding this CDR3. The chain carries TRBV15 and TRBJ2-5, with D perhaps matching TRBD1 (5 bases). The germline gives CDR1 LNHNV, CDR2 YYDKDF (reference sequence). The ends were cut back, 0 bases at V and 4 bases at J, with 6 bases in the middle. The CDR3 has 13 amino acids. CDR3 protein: CATSRDRGETQYF. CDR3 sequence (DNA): TGTGCCACCAGCAGAGATAGGGGAGAGACCCAGTACTTC. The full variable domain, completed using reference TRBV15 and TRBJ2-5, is DAMVIQNPRYQVTQFGKPVTLSCSQTLNHNVMYWYQQKSSQAPKLLFHYYDKDFNNEADTPDNFQSRRPNTSFCFLDIRSPGLGDTAMYLCATSRDRGETQYFGPGTRLLVL.

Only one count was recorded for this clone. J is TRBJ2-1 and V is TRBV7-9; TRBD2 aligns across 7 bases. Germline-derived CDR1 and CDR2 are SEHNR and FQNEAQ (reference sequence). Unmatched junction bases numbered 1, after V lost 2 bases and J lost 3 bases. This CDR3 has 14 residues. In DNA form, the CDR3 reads TGTGCCAGCAGCTTACGGGACTACTACAATGAGCAGTTCTTC. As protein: CASSLRDYYNEQFF. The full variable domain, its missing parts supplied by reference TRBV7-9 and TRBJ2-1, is DTGVSQNPRHKITKRGQNVTFRCDPISEHNRLYWYRQTLGQGPEFLTYFQNEAQLEKSRLLSDRFSAERPKGSFSTLEIQRTEQGDSAMYLCASSLRDYYNEQFFGPGTRLTVL.

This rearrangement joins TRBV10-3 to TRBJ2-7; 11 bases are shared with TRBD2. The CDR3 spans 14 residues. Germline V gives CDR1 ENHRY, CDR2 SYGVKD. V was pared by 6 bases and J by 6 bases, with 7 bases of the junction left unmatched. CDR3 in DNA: TGTGCCATCAGGGGGGCTAGCGGGAGGACCGAGCAGTACTTC. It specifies CAIRGASGRTEQYF.